These 13 T cell receptor beta chains originate from one sample sequenced in a study of blood T cells in healthy people across ages. A second about 7 to 12 cycle PCR used barcoded and J-beta primers. TCRdb ran MiXCR on the 5' RACE reads and lists one entry per CDR3 protein. This table holds fewer than 1,000,000 distinct CDR3 sequences, about 47% found once. The sample consisted of blood. The receptors come from an elderly man in good health.

The chain couples TRBV12-3 or TRBV12-4 to TRBJ2-1; D call uncertain. This CDR3 is built from 13 residues. V lost 6 bases, J lost 4 bases, and 10 bases lay in between. The CDR3 region is CASSPRVYNEQFF. CDR3 coding DNA: TGTGCCAGCAGCCCTCGAGTATACAATGAGCAGTTCTTC.

This clonotype was counted once. The chain has TRBV4-2 and TRBJ2-1; D is perhaps TRBD2 (5 bases). The V end lost 4 bases, the J end lost 7 bases, and 11 bases lay between the germline ends. The germline gives CDR1 LGHNA, CDR2 YNFKEQ. The length of the CDR3 is 13 residues. In DNA, the CDR3 is TGTGCCAGCAGCCCGGACTTTTGGAATGAGCAGTTCTTC. Translation gives CASSPDFWNEQFF.

The chain carries TRBV20-1 and TRBJ2-5; D is possibly TRBD1 or TRBD2 (5 bases each). V was shortened by 1 base and J by 5 bases, with 17 bases between the two germline ends. The CDR3 sequence is 15 residues long. The germline V gene encodes CDR1 DFQATT and CDR2 SNEGSKA (reference sequence). This chain's CDR3 is CSARGSGPRGETQYF. The CDR3 DNA sequence: TGCAGTGCTAGAGGTTCAGGGCCTCGAGGGGAGACCCAGTACTTC.

The chain employs TRBV10-3 and TRBJ2-3; no reliable D call. Germline CDR1 and CDR2: ENHRY and SYGVKD. Between the trimmed V and J ends, which lost 6 bases and 2 bases, there was a span of 6 bases. The CDR3 sequence is 12 residues long. The chain's CDR3 is CAISSYTDTQYF. CDR3 coding DNA: TGTGCCATCAGCTCTTACACAGATACGCAGTATTTT.

V gene TRBV4-2 combines with J gene TRBJ2-3, with TRBD2 matching 10 bases. This CDR3 has 16 residues. Looked up from germline, CDR1 is LGHNA and CDR2 is YNFKEQ. J gave up 4 bases and V 3 bases, and 7 bases lay outside the gene matches. The CDR3 DNA sequence: TGTGCCAGCAGCCAGGAAAGGACTAGCGGCGCAGATACGCAGTATTTT. It specifies CASSQERTSGADTQYF.

The CDR3 is CASSKPTGPRRFYEQYF. The CDR3 DNA follows: TGTGCCAGCAGCAAACCGACAGGCCCGAGAAGGTTCTACGAGCAGTACTTC. This chain links TRBV21-1 with TRBJ2-5; whether TRBD1, the table's D call, matches the DNA was not checked. The end of the DNA aligns better with TRBJ2-7, so the J call may be wrong. TRBV21-1 corresponds to a pseudogene. The CDR3 is made up of 17 amino acids.

The chain recombines TRBV7-8 with TRBJ2-5, with 9 positions matching TRBD2. Germline trimming cut 2 bases from V and 6 bases from J; bases unmatched to any gene: 7. The CDR3 sequence is 15 residues long. Germline V CDR1 and CDR2: SGHVS, FQNEAQ. CDR3 nucleotides: TGTGCCAGCAGCTTAAGCTCTAGCGGGGCTAAGACCCAGTACTTC. It encodes CASSLSSSGAKTQYF.

The chain employs TRBV6-6 and TRBJ2-7; D gene ambiguous. This CDR3 contains 13 residues. V was cut by 10 bases and J by 1 base, with 14 bases left in between. CDR1 is MNHNY, CDR2 SVGAGI, per germline (reference sequence). Written as DNA, the CDR3 is TGTGCCATCAGCTCTCAGACATCCTACGAGCAGTACTTC. Protein: CAISSQTSYEQYF.

The gene calls are TRBV29-1 and TRBJ2-3, with D hard to call. V was pared by 8 bases and J by 0 bases, with 9 bases between. CDR1 and CDR2 from the germline V gene are SQVTM and ANQGSEA. The CDR3 is made up of 12 amino acids. This CDR3 reads CSSATSTDTQYF. CDR3 nucleotide sequence: TGCAGCTCCGCCACCAGCACAGATACGCAGTATTTT.

This clonotype has only a few counts. V is TRBV29-1 and J is TRBJ2-3, with D hard to call. Germline V lookup: CDR1 SQVTM, CDR2 ANQGSEA. The CDR3 runs 13 residues. The V end was cut by 4 bases, the J end by 1 base, with 9 bases between. DNA of the CDR3: TGCAGCGTTGGGGCCCTACGCACAGATACGCAGTATTTT. It specifies CSVGALRTDTQYF.

This chain connects TRBV7-3 to TRBJ2-3, with TRBD2 matching 7 bases. The CDR3 spans 16 residues. With V trimmed by 5 bases and J by 1 base, 9 bases remained unmatched. Germline V gives CDR1 SGHTA, CDR2 FQGTGA. Here the CDR3 DNA reads TGTGCCAGCAGCGGTCAGCGGGGCCACGGCACAGATACGCAGTATTTT. Translating gives CASSGQRGHGTDTQYF.

This chain uses TRBV11-1 with TRBJ2-1; TRBD1 matches at 9 bases. Trimming at V came to 5 bases and at J to 10 bases, leaving 3 bases not matched to a gene. Germline values: CDR1 SGHAT, CDR2 FQDESV (reference sequence). The CDR3 has 12 residues. Written as DNA, the CDR3 is TGTGCCAGCAGCCCGGGACAGGGAGAGCAGTTCTTC. Its translation is CASSPGQGEQFF.

J is TRBJ2-4 and V is TRBV7-2; 7 bases are a match to TRBD1. The J call may be wrong; the DNA end is better matched by TRBJ2-7. This CDR3 region has 15 residues. CDR1 and CDR2 from the germline V gene are SGHTA and FQGNSA. The CDR3 DNA is TGTGCCAGCAGCTCCGAGGGGGCGGGCTCATACGAGCAGTACTTC. It translates to CASSSEGAGSYEQYF.